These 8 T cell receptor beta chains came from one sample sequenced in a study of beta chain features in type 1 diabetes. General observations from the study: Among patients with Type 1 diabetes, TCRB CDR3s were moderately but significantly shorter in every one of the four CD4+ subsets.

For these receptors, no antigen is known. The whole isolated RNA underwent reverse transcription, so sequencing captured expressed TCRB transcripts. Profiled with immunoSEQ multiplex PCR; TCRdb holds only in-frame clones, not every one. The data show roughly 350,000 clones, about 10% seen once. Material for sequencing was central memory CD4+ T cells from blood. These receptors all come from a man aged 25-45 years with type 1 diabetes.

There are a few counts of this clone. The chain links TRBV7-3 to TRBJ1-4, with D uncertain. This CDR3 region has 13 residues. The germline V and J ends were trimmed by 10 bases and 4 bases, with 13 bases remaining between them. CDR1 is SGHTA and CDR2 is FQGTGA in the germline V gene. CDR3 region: CATPGEGNEKLFF. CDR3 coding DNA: TGTGCCACCCCCGGGGAGGGTAATGAAAAACTGTTTTTT.

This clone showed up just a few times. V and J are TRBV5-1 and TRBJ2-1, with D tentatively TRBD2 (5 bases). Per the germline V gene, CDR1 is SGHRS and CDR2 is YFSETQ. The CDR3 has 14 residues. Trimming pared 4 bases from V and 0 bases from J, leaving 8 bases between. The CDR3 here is CASSESGSYNEQFF. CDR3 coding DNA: TGCGCCAGCAGCGAGAGCGGCTCCTACAATGAGCAGTTCTTC. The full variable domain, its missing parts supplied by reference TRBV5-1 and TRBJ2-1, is KAGVTQTPRYLIKTRGQQVTLSCSPISGHRSVSWYQQTPGQGLQFLFEYFSETQRNKGNFPGRFSGRQFSNSRSEMNVSTLELGDSALYLCASSESGSYNEQFFGPGTRLTVL.

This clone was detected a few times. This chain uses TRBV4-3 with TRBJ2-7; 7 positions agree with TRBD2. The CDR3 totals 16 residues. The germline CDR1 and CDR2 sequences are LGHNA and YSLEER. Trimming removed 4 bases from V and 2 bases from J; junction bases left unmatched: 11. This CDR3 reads CASSPQARGSTYEQYF. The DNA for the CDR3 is TGCGCCAGCAGCCCCCAGGCCCGCGGGAGTACCTACGAGCAGTACTTC.

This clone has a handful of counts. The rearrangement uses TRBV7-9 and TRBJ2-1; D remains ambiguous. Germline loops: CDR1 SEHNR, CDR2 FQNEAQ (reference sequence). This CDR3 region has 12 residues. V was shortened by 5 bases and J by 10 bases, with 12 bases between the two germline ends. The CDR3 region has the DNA TGTGCCAGCAGCCTAGAGATGTCCGAGCAGTTCTTC. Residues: CASSLEMSEQFF.

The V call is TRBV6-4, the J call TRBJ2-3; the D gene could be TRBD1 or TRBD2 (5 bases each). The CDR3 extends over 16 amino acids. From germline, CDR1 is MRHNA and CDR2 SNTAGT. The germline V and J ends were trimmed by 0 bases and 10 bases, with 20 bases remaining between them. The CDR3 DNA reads TGTGCCAGCAGTGACTCGAATGAGACACCCTCGGGGCCGCAGTATTTT. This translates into CASSDSNETPSGPQYF.

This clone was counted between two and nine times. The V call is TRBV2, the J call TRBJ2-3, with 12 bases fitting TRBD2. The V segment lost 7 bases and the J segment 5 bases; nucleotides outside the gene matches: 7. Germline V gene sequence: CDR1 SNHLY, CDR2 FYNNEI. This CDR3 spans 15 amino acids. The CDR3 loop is CASTNLAGGGDTQYF. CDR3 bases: TGTGCCAGCACTAATCTAGCGGGAGGGGGAGATACGCAGTATTTT.

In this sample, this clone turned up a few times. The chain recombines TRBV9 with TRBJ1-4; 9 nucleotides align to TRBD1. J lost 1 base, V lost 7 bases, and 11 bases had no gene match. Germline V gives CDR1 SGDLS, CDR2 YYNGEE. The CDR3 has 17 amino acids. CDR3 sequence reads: CASSSNQDRGTNEKLFF. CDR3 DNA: TGTGCCAGCTCATCGAACCAGGACAGGGGAACTAATGAAAAACTGTTTTTT.

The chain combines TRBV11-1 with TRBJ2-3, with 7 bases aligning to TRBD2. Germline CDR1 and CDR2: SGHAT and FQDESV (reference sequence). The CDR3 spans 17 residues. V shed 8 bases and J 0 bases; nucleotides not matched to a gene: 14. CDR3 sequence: CASLPWGGPSSTDTQYF. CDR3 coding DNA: TGTGCCAGCTTGCCCTGGGGAGGGCCCTCTAGCACAGATACGCAGTATTTT.